The 23 T cell receptor beta chains below were found in one sample sequenced in a study of blood T cell repertoires in COVID-19. The protocol was immunoSEQ multiplex PCR, while the TCRdb copy is restricted to in-frame clones and leaves out a portion. The sample lists tens of thousands of clones, less than 95% occurring once. The source material was peripheral blood. These receptors all stem from a man aged 45-60 years with COVID-19, enrolled during active disease.

The CDR3 DNA reads TGCGCCAGCAGAAGGGGACAGGGTGGGACCCAGTACTTC. Protein product: CASRRGQGGTQYF. The V and J genes are TRBV4-1 and TRBJ2-5, with TRBD1 identical over 9 bases. The V segment lost 6 bases and the J segment 7 bases; nucleotides outside the gene matches: 6. CDR1 MGHRA and CDR2 YSYEKL come from the germline V gene. This CDR3 is built from 13 residues.

The V and J genes are TRBV5-6 and TRBJ2-7; tentative D call: TRBD1 (5 bases). Germline V gene lookup returns CDR1 SGHDT and CDR2 YYEEEE. The CDR3 runs 14 residues. V was cut by 4 bases and J by 2 bases, with 13 bases left in between. CDR3 sequence reads: CASSPNRFPYEQYF. CDR3 DNA sequence: TGTGCCAGCAGCCCTAACAGGTTTCCCTACGAGCAGTACTTC.

The gene calls are TRBV19 and TRBJ1-5; a possible D gene is TRBD1 (6 bases). V was clipped by 7 bases and J by 3 bases, with 13 bases between them. From germline, CDR1 is LNHDA and CDR2 SQIVND (reference sequence). The CDR3 totals 14 residues. The CDR3, as DNA: TGTGCCAGTATTGGCGACAGGTCCAATCAGCCCCAGCATTTT. It is translated as CASIGDRSNQPQHF.

V is TRBV3-1 (or the pseudogene TRBV3-2) and J is TRBJ1-2; D may be TRBD1 (6 bases). Trimming removed 0 bases at V and 6 bases at J, with 11 bases between. The CDR3 extends over 14 amino acids. CDR1 and CDR2 from the germline V gene are LGHDT and YNNKEL (reference sequence). The DNA of the CDR3 is TGTGCCAGCAGCCAAGATCGAGGGGGACATGGCTACACCTTC. Its translation is CASSQDRGGHGYTF.

This chain links TRBV28 with TRBJ1-5; 9 nucleotides match TRBD1. With V trimmed by 8 bases and J by 4 bases, 6 bases remained unmatched. The germline V gene has CDR1 MDHEN and CDR2 SYDVKM. CDR3 size: 14 residues. CDR3 amino acids: CASDEGTGNQPQHF. The CDR3 bases are TGTGCCAGCGATGAGGGGACAGGGAATCAGCCCCAGCATTTT.

As concerns this clone: The same CDR3 also results from other DNA sequences found in this sample. CDR3 coding DNA: TGTGCCAGCAGCTTGGCGGGAGGGTATGGCTACACCTTC. Translation gives CASSLAGGYGYTF. The V call is TRBV5-6, the J call TRBJ1-2, with D unresolved. CDR1 and CDR2 from the germline V gene are SGHDT and YYEEEE. The CDR3 is made up of 13 amino acids. V was trimmed by 0 bases and J by 5 bases, leaving 8 bases between them.

The chain combines TRBV7-9 with TRBJ2-3; 7 nucleotides align to TRBD2. V gave up 2 bases and J gave up 5 bases; unmatched junction bases: 7. CDR1 is SEHNR, CDR2 FQNEAQ, per germline (reference sequence). The CDR3 loop spans 15 amino acids. This chain's CDR3 is CASSLRREPEDTQYF. DNA of the CDR3: TGTGCCAGCAGCTTAAGGCGGGAGCCGGAAGATACGCAGTATTTT.

This rearrangement joins TRBV19 to TRBJ2-7; D gene ambiguous. Looked up from germline, CDR1 is LNHDA and CDR2 is SQIVND (reference sequence). CDR3 length: 16 amino acids. Trimming removed 4 bases at V and 0 bases at J, with 16 bases between. The CDR3: CASSKSASDSSYEQYF. The CDR3 DNA sequence: TGTGCCAGTAGTAAGTCGGCAAGCGATAGCTCCTACGAGCAGTACTTC. Full variable domain (remainder filled in from reference TRBV19 and TRBJ2-7): DGGITQSPKYLFRKEGQNVTLSCEQNLNHDAMYWYRQDPGQGLRLIYYSQIVNDFQKGDIAEGYSVSREKKESFPLTVTSAQKNPTAFYLCASSKSASDSSYEQYFGPGTRLTVT.

This sequence joins TRBV7-2 and TRBJ2-7; a possible D gene is TRBD2 (6 bases). V was trimmed by 5 bases and J by 5 bases, leaving 19 bases between them. Germline V gene lookup returns CDR1 SGHTA and CDR2 FQGNSA. The CDR3 is 15 residues long. The CDR3, as DNA: TGTGCCAGCAGCCCGCTTAGGGTGGAGGGAGACGAGCAGTACTTC. Protein: CASSPLRVEGDEQYF.

This chain connects TRBV5-1 to TRBJ2-7; the match to TRBD1 covers 7 bases. Losses at the gene ends were 4 bases for V and 2 bases for J; bases not matched to a gene: 9. The CDR3 spans 15 residues. Germline V CDR1 and CDR2: SGHRS, YFSETQ. CDR3 in DNA: TGCGCCAGCAGCCCCCGGGGACAGCCCCCCTACGAGCAGTACTTC. It yields the protein CASSPRGQPPYEQYF.

The chain has TRBV29-1 and TRBJ2-7; 12 bases agree with TRBD2. Germline V gives CDR1 SQVTM, CDR2 ANQGSEA. The CDR3 is made up of 14 amino acids. With V trimmed by 6 bases and J by 6 bases, 9 bases remained unmatched. CDR3 coding DNA: TGCAGCGTCCCTTCCGGACTAGCGGGATTCGAGCAGTACTTC. Amino acid sequence: CSVPSGLAGFEQYF.

This clone appeared a few times. The rearrangement links TRBV27 to TRBJ1-1; D may be TRBD1 (5 bases). The germline V and J ends were trimmed by 5 bases and 1 base, with 11 bases remaining between them. CDR3 length: 14 residues. Germline V lookup: CDR1 MNHEY, CDR2 SMNVEV (reference sequence). The CDR3 here is CASSLRGENTEAFF. CDR3 DNA sequence: TGTGCCAGCAGTCTTCGGGGGGAGAACACTGAAGCTTTCTTT.

The rearrangement joins TRBV6-6 to TRBJ1-3; 7 bases are a match to TRBD1. The length of the CDR3 is 17 residues. With 6 bases clipped from V and 4 bases from J, the junction kept 15 bases outside the gene matches. Germline V CDR1 and CDR2: MNHNY, SVGAGI (reference sequence). The CDR3 DNA follows: TGTGCCAGCAGCCGACGGGTGGGACAGTCGAGAGGAAACACCATATATTTT. Its translation is CASSRRVGQSRGNTIYF.

This chain connects TRBV11-2 to TRBJ2-2, with TRBD2 matching 9 bases. The J segment lost 1 base and the V segment lost 5 bases, leaving 11 bases of the junction unmatched. The CDR3 consists of 18 residues. Germline V gene data show CDR1 as SGHAT and CDR2 as FQNNGV. The CDR3 sequence is CASSKDGEAGGNTGELFF. CDR3 bases: TGTGCCAGCAGCAAAGATGGGGAAGCGGGAGGGAACACCGGGGAGCTGTTTTTT.

This clone was picked up a small number of times. V gene TRBV24-1 combines with J gene TRBJ2-2; no clear D. Trimming removed 0 bases at V and 5 bases at J, with 6 bases between. Germline V lookup: CDR1 KGHDR, CDR2 SFDVKD. This CDR3 region has 14 residues. In DNA form, the CDR3 reads TGTGCCACCAGTGATTTGCCGGTTACCGGGGAGCTGTTTTTT. Protein product: CATSDLPVTGELFF.

Concerning this clone itself: One end of the junction is discordant with germline, which a read error may explain. J is TRBJ2-7 and V is TRBV20-1; 9 positions agree with TRBD2. Looked up from germline, CDR1 is DFQATT and CDR2 is SNEGSKA (reference sequence). The CDR3 runs to 11 residues. This CDR3 reads CSALNQREVNF. CDR3 coding DNA: TGCAGTGCCCTCAACCAGCGGGAGGTTAACTTC.

The chain carries TRBV4-1 and TRBJ1-1; 11 bases fit TRBD1. The ends lost 3 bases at V and 6 bases at J; junction bases unmatched: 12. Germline V gene lookup returns CDR1 MGHRA and CDR2 YSYEKL. The CDR3 covers 17 residues. Here the CDR3 DNA reads TGCGCCAGCAGCCAGGGACAGGGGGGGACCCAGGGTTCTGAAGCTTTCTTT. It specifies CASSQGQGGTQGSEAFF.

The chain couples TRBV3-1 (or the pseudogene TRBV3-2) to TRBJ2-7, with D unresolved. Trimming removed 4 bases at V and 7 bases at J, with 17 bases between. This CDR3 region has 14 residues. Germline V gene lookup returns CDR1 LGHDT and CDR2 YNNKEL (reference sequence). CDR3: CASSLTSPVLEQYF. The CDR3 DNA sequence: TGTGCCAGCAGCCTCACTTCCCCGGTCCTAGAGCAGTACTTC.

This chain connects TRBV24-1 to TRBJ2-2, with a possible D match to TRBD2 (6 bases). Trimming cost V 2 bases and J 2 bases, with 8 bases left between them. This CDR3 has 15 residues. Germline CDR1 KGHDR, CDR2 SFDVKD. The CDR3 sequence is CATSDSGLNTGELFF. The DNA of the CDR3 is TGTGCCACCAGTGATTCGGGACTTAACACCGGGGAGCTGTTTTTT.

This sequence joins TRBV14 and TRBJ2-3; 7 bases are a match to TRBD2. The V segment lost 4 bases and the J segment 10 bases; nucleotides outside the gene matches: 11. The CDR3 spans 14 residues. The germline CDR1 and CDR2 sequences are SGHDN and FVKESK. CDR3 sequence (DNA): TGTGCCAGCAGCCCTAGCGGTCGATCTCCCCCGCAGTATTTT. It codes for CASSPSGRSPPQYF. The complete variable domain, with remaining parts taken from reference TRBV14 and TRBJ2-3, reads EAGVTQFPSHSVIEKGQTVTLRCDPISGHDNLYWYRRVMGKEIKFLLHFVKESKQDESGMPNNRFLAERTGGTYSTLKVQPAELEDSGVYFCASSPSGRSPPQYFGPGTRLTVL.

This chain connects TRBV10-3 to TRBJ1-1; 10 bases line up with TRBD1. The CDR3 totals 15 residues. J lost 4 bases, V lost 2 bases, and 4 bases had no gene match. Germline lookup yields CDR1 ENHRY and CDR2 SYGVKD. The CDR3 nucleotides read TGTGCCATCAGTGAGGGTAGGACAGGGGGCACTGAAGCTTTCTTT. It translates to CAISEGRTGGTEAFF.

The chain carries TRBV3-1 (or the pseudogene TRBV3-2) and TRBJ2-1; 7 bases line up with TRBD2. Germline CDR1 LGHDT, CDR2 YNNKEL (reference sequence). With 4 bases clipped from V and 4 bases from J, the junction kept 4 bases outside the gene matches. The CDR3 is made up of 14 amino acids. The CDR3 coding sequence is TGTGCCAGCAGCCGAAGCGGGGATTACAATGAGCAGTTCTTC. This translates into CASSRSGDYNEQFF.

This clone occurred a few times. The genes are TRBV6-6 and TRBJ1-5, with 7 bases aligning to TRBD1. This CDR3 has 13 amino acids. V dropped 4 bases and J dropped 11; count of bases not matched to a gene: 8. CDR1 MNHNY and CDR2 SVGAGI come from the germline V gene (reference sequence). The CDR3 DNA is TGTGCCAGCAGTTCTCTCGACCAGGGGGCCCAGCATTTT. Amino acids: CASSSLDQGAQHF.